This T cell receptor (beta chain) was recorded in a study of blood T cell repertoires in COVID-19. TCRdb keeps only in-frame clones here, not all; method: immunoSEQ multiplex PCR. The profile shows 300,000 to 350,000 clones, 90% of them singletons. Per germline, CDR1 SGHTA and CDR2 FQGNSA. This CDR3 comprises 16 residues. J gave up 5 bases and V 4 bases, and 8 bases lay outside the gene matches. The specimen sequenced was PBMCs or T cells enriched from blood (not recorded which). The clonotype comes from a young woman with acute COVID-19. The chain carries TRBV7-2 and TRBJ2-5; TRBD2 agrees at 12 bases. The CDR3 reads CASSSKGLAGRETQYF. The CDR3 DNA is TGTGCCAGCAGCTCCAAGGGACTAGCGGGTAGGGAGACCCAGTACTTC. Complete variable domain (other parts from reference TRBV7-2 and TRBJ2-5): GAGVSQSPSNKVTEKGKDVELRCDPISGHTALYWYRQSLGQGLEFLIYFQGNSAPDKSGLPSDRFSAERTGGSVSTLTIQRTQQEDSAVYLCASSSKGLAGRETQYFGPGTRLLVL.